The 13 T cell receptor beta chains below come from one sample, sequenced in a study of blood T cell repertoires in COVID-19. The assay was immunoSEQ multiplex PCR, and TCRdb's table has in-frame clones only and misses some. Of some 170,000 clones in the sample, 81% were seen once. The specimen was peripheral blood. Receptors were obtained from a human donor in a cohort sampled during active COVID-19.

The V gene is TRBV28, the J gene TRBJ2-5; D perhaps matches TRBD2 (7 bases). V lost 6 bases and J lost 5, with 16 bases in between. The CDR3 has 14 residues. The V gene's germline CDR1 is MDHEN and CDR2 SYDVKM. CDR3 in DNA: TGTGCCAGCAGACCCGGGGGGCGGGATGAGACCCAGTACTTC. The encoded protein is CASRPGGRDETQYF.

This clone has a single count. The chain employs TRBV5-8 and TRBJ1-6; D might be TRBD1 (6 bases). The germline V gene has CDR1 SGHTS and CDR2 YDEGEE. V dropped 1 base and J dropped 7 bases, with 12 bases sitting between them. The CDR3 loop spans 15 amino acids. CDR3 DNA sequence: TGTGCCAGCAGCTTGATTGGTCAGGGGAATTCACCCCTCCACTTT. Protein: CASSLIGQGNSPLHF.

This clone was seen only a few times. The chain has TRBV19 and TRBJ1-1; 11 bases are a match to TRBD1. J gave up 1 base and V 11 bases, and 6 bases lay outside the gene matches. The CDR3 extends over 14 amino acids. Germline CDR1 is LNHDA and CDR2 is SQIVND (reference sequence). CDR3 sequence: CASQGTGGNTEAFF. The CDR3 bases are TGTGCCTCCCAGGGGACAGGGGGGAACACTGAAGCTTTCTTT.

The chain recombines TRBV6-5 with TRBJ2-3; D possibly corresponds to TRBD2 (5 bases). Germline V gene lookup returns CDR1 MNHEY and CDR2 SVGAGI. V lost 8 bases to trimming and J lost 0 bases, with 9 bases between them. This CDR3 is built from 13 residues. The CDR3 loop is CASGRVSTDTQYF. The CDR3 DNA is TGTGCCAGCGGGAGAGTTAGCACAGATACGCAGTATTTT.

This chain joins TRBV2 and TRBJ2-3; 16 bases match TRBD2. The CDR3 loop spans 19 amino acids. Germline trimming cut 3 bases from V and 6 bases from J; bases unmatched to any gene: 12. Germline V CDR1 and CDR2: SNHLY, FYNNEI. The CDR3 reads CASSDGTSGGGPLRDTQYF. The CDR3 nucleotides are TGTGCCAGCAGTGACGGGACTAGCGGGGGGGGACCCCTCCGGGATACGCAGTATTTT.

J is TRBJ2-5 and V is TRBV7-6; possibly TRBD2 for D (5 bases). The CDR3 covers 14 residues. Germline V gene sequence: CDR1 SGHVS, CDR2 FNYEAQ. Trimming left V 5 bases short and J 4 bases short, with 14 bases between. DNA of the CDR3: TGTGCCAGCAGCCCTACTGGGCTAGCAGAGACCCAGTACTTC. This codes for CASSPTGLAETQYF.

The rearrangement uses TRBV6-5 and TRBJ2-1, with TRBD2 matching over 8 bases. Germline V gene data show CDR1 as MNHEY and CDR2 as SVGAGI. V gave up 10 bases and J gave up 8 bases; unmatched junction bases: 10. The CDR3 covers 13 residues. CDR3 in DNA: TGTGCCATCAAATCGGGAGGGGGTCATGAGCAGTTCTTC. The encoded protein is CAIKSGGGHEQFF.

The chain combines TRBV27 with TRBJ1-3; 8 bases map to TRBD1. CDR1 MNHEY and CDR2 SMNVEV come from the germline V gene (reference sequence). The CDR3 sequence is 15 residues long. V was pared by 5 bases and J by 3 bases, with 6 bases of the junction left unmatched. CDR3 loop: CASSPQGAGGNTIYF. The CDR3, as DNA: TGTGCCAGCAGTCCCCAGGGGGCGGGTGGAAACACCATATATTTT.

This clone was found once. The chain carries TRBV7-9 and TRBJ2-7; 10 bases match TRBD2. Germline-derived CDR1 and CDR2 are SEHNR and FQNEAQ (reference sequence). The junction had 15 bases not matched to a gene; V was cut back by 11 bases and J by 2 bases. The CDR3 has 16 amino acids. The DNA for the CDR3 is TGTGCCCGTCTGCTAGCGGGGGCCTACAAAACCTACGAGCAGTACTTC. This codes for CARLLAGAYKTYEQYF.

This clone has only a few counts. This chain links TRBV20-1 with TRBJ2-7, with 11 nucleotides matching TRBD2. This CDR3 region has 18 residues. Germline CDR1 is DFQATT and CDR2 is SNEGSKA (reference sequence). The junction had 13 bases not matched to a gene; V was cut back by 3 bases and J by 0 bases. DNA of the CDR3: TGCAGTGCTAGTGGAGGGACTAGCGGACGCTCGGCCTCCTACGAGCAGTACTTC. Translating it yields CSASGGTSGRSASYEQYF.

The V call is TRBV6-5, the J call TRBJ1-2, with TRBD1 identical over 8 bases. V was clipped by 4 bases and J by 7 bases; unmatched bases: 5. The CDR3 sequence is 13 residues long. Germline V CDR1 and CDR2: MNHEY, SVGAGI. The CDR3 DNA follows: TGTGCCAGCAGTTCGCAGGGGGCGGGTGGCTACACCTTC. Its translation is CASSSQGAGGYTF.

The rearrangement uses TRBV29-1 and TRBJ2-1, with 11 positions matching TRBD2. Losses at the gene ends were 6 bases for V and 1 base for J; bases not matched to a gene: 5. This CDR3 spans 15 amino acids. The germline V gene encodes CDR1 SQVTM and CDR2 ANQGSEA. The CDR3 sequence: CSVGTSGDSYNEQFF. The DNA for the CDR3 is TGCAGCGTAGGGACTAGCGGCGATTCCTACAATGAGCAGTTCTTC.

The chain has TRBV4-3 and TRBJ2-7, with D perhaps TRBD1 (5 bases). Trimming pared 0 bases from V and 1 base from J, leaving 13 bases between. The CDR3 consists of 16 residues. Germline lookup yields CDR1 LGHNA and CDR2 YSLEER. The CDR3 sequence: CASSQEWLQGSYEQYF. The CDR3 DNA is TGCGCCAGCAGCCAAGAATGGCTTCAGGGATCCTACGAGCAGTACTTC.